The clone carrying this T cell receptor (beta chain) showed up just once. The source of the sample is a study of blood T cell repertoires in COVID-19. Study information: Sites across the United States, Italy and Spain contributed samples from acute and convalescent COVID-19. From T cells, B-cell-depleted T cells, or PBMCs came the material, which was cDNA or gDNA.

Original processing notes: By means of reference gene primer amplification, nucleated cell counts were estimated. TCRdb's table, derived via immunoSEQ multiplex PCR, lists solely in-frame clones and lacks some. V and J calls and clone size follow that table, whereas D and trimming were derived from the DNA. The sample lists roughly 200,000 clones; roughly 80% were seen once. The V segment lost 5 bases and the J segment 0 bases; nucleotides outside the gene matches: 4. Germline loops: CDR1 SGHRS, CDR2 YFSETQ. CDR3 length: 15 amino acids. This clonotype originated in a woman over 75 with acute or convalescent COVID-19. Sequencing input: peripheral blood. This chain links TRBV5-1 with TRBJ2-2; TRBD1 aligns across 7 bases. Here the CDR3 DNA reads TGCGCCAGCAGATCCGGGACAGCGAACACCGGGGAGCTGTTTTTT. It encodes CASRSGTANTGELFF. The complete variable domain, with remaining parts taken from reference TRBV5-1 and TRBJ2-2, reads KAGVTQTPRYLIKTRGQQVTLSCSPISGHRSVSWYQQTPGQGLQFLFEYFSETQRNKGNFPGRFSGRQFSNSRSEMNVSTLELGDSALYLCASRSGTANTGELFFGEGSRLTVL.